The 18 T cell receptor beta chains below all came from one sample that was sequenced in a study of blood T cells in healthy people across ages. The authors ran a second PCR of about 6 to 11 cycles using a sample-barcoded 5' primer and a J-beta primer mix. MiXCR, run by TCRdb on the 5' RACE reads, gives a single entry per CDR3 protein. The sample shows roughly 700,000 distinct CDR3 sequences, roughly 25% of them seen only once. The same sample was also studied in work on T cells of mothers and their children.

Sequencing input: blood. These receptors all come from a boy aged 5-17 years in good health.

The chain employs TRBV10-3 and TRBJ2-7; 7 bases match TRBD2. The CDR3 runs 13 residues. With 6 bases clipped from V and 2 bases from J, the junction kept 4 bases outside the gene matches. Germline loops: CDR1 ENHRY, CDR2 SYGVKD. The CDR3: CAIRGGSPYEQYF. For the CDR3, the DNA is TGTGCCATCAGGGGAGGGTCCCCCTACGAGCAGTACTTC.

V usage is TRBV5-1 and J usage is TRBJ2-5, with D possibly TRBD1 on 5 matching bases. Per germline, CDR1 SGHRS and CDR2 YFSETQ. The CDR3 spans 15 residues. Trimming left V 0 bases short and J 2 bases short, with 11 bases between. Here the CDR3 DNA reads TGCGCCAGCAGCTTGGGGGGCGGCAAACAAGAGACCCAGTACTTC. Its translation: CASSLGGGKQETQYF.

The chain uses TRBV29-1 and TRBJ2-1, with D perhaps TRBD1 (5 bases). The CDR3 is made up of 13 amino acids. Germline V CDR1 and CDR2: SQVTM, ANQGSEA. V lost 4 bases and J 2 bases, leaving 9 bases between the germline ends. CDR3 sequence reads: CSVAIGAYNEQFF. The CDR3 DNA reads as TGCAGCGTTGCGATAGGGGCCTACAATGAGCAGTTCTTC.

This clonotype has only a few counts. The rearrangement uses TRBV6-5 and TRBJ2-7, with D maybe TRBD1 (6 bases). V lost 6 bases and J lost 0, with 21 bases in between. The germline V gene has CDR1 MNHEY and CDR2 SVGAGI. The CDR3 is made up of 17 amino acids. DNA for the CDR3: TGTGCCAGCAGACCCCTCACAGGGCCGGTTTCCTCCTACGAGCAGTACTTC. Residues: CASRPLTGPVSSYEQYF.

This clonotype was counted only a few times. The chain uses TRBV7-9 and TRBJ1-4; D might be TRBD1 (5 bases). The V end lost 2 bases, the J end lost 5 bases, and 9 bases lay between the germline ends. Germline V gene lookup returns CDR1 SEHNR and CDR2 FQNEAQ (reference sequence). The CDR3 has 14 residues. DNA for the CDR3: TGTGCCAGCAGCTTATCCAGGGAGAATGAAAAACTGTTTTTT. Its translation: CASSLSRENEKLFF.

There are a few counts of this clonotype. The chain recombines TRBV20-1 with TRBJ2-1, with D unresolved. V was clipped by 7 bases and J by 3 bases, with 13 bases between them. Germline CDR1 is DFQATT and CDR2 is SNEGSKA (reference sequence). The CDR3 is 13 residues long. The CDR3 reads CSVPKSGYNEQFF. The CDR3, as DNA: TGCAGTGTCCCGAAATCGGGCTACAATGAGCAGTTCTTC.

The V gene is TRBV15, the J gene TRBJ2-1; TRBD1 agrees at 8 bases. This CDR3 is built from 16 residues. J lost 8 bases, V lost 2 bases, and 11 bases had no gene match. The germline V gene encodes CDR1 LNHNV and CDR2 YYDKDF (reference sequence). The CDR3 reads CATSRIPGGPGHEQFF. The CDR3 coding sequence is TGTGCCACCAGCAGAATTCCAGGGGGCCCGGGCCATGAGCAGTTCTTC.

The rearrangement links TRBV29-1 to TRBJ1-4, with D maybe TRBD1 (5 bases). The CDR3 is made up of 13 amino acids. With 5 bases removed from V and 6 bases from J, the gap between germline ends came to 13 bases. From germline, CDR1 is SQVTM and CDR2 ANQGSEA. The CDR3 protein is CSVPSLGDEKLFF. CDR3 sequence (DNA): TGCAGCGTTCCTAGCTTGGGGGATGAAAAACTGTTTTTT.

The J gene is TRBJ1-4, the V gene TRBV4-1; TRBD1 agrees at 9 bases. The junction had 8 bases not matched to a gene; V was cut back by 3 bases and J by 0 bases. CDR1 and CDR2 (germline): MGHRA, YSYEKL. This CDR3 has 18 residues. Here the CDR3 reads CASSQEPDRGTTNEKLFF. The CDR3 region has the DNA TGCGCCAGCAGCCAGGAACCCGACAGGGGGACAACTAATGAAAAACTGTTTTTT.

This clonotype was seen repeatedly, ten times or more. This rearrangement joins TRBV4-2 to TRBJ2-1; a weak D match, TRBD2 (5 bases). CDR3 length: 14 residues. The germline V gene has CDR1 LGHNA and CDR2 YNFKEQ. V lost 4 bases, J lost 3 bases, and 10 bases lay in between. The CDR3 sequence is CASSRGGLYNEQFF. CDR3 in DNA: TGTGCCAGCAGCCGCGGAGGACTCTACAATGAGCAGTTCTTC.

This clonotype was seen only a few times. The CDR3 loop is CATLTDLNTGELFF. The DNA of the CDR3 is TGTGCCACCCTGACAGATTTGAACACCGGGGAGCTGTTTTTT. The V call is TRBV28, the J call TRBJ2-2; the D gene is possibly TRBD1 (5 bases). The germline V gene has CDR1 MDHEN and CDR2 SYDVKM. The CDR3 consists of 14 residues. V dropped 10 bases and J dropped 1 base, with 13 bases sitting between them.

This chain links TRBV28 with TRBJ2-4; D is possibly TRBD2 (6 bases). Germline V gives CDR1 MDHEN, CDR2 SYDVKM. The CDR3 has 18 amino acids. Trimming removed 1 base at V and 0 bases at J, with 16 bases between. Here the CDR3 reads CASSLSGVSDLAKNIQYF. The CDR3 DNA reads as TGTGCCAGCAGTTTATCGGGAGTCTCTGACCTAGCCAAAAACATTCAGTACTTC.

This chain uses TRBV6-1 with TRBJ1-5; the D gene is possibly TRBD1 (6 bases). Germline V gene data show CDR1 as MNHNS and CDR2 as SASEGT. The CDR3 contains 15 residues. Trimming took 6 bases from V and 2 from J, leaving 14 bases between them. DNA of the CDR3: TGTGCCAGCAGCACTCGGGACACGGGCAATCAGCCCCAGCATTTT. Amino acid sequence: CASSTRDTGNQPQHF.

This chain uses TRBV4-2 with TRBJ2-3, with D tentatively TRBD1 or TRBD2 (5 bases each). V dropped 0 bases and J dropped 0 bases, with 13 bases sitting between them. The length of the CDR3 is 17 residues. CDR1 LGHNA and CDR2 YNFKEQ come from the germline V gene. The CDR3 sequence: CASSQEVEGPSTDTQYF. DNA of the CDR3: TGTGCCAGCAGCCAAGAAGTAGAGGGGCCTAGCACAGATACGCAGTATTTT.

This clonotype showed up just a few times. V is TRBV7-9 and J is TRBJ1-4; no clear D. The CDR3 sequence is 14 residues long. Trimming pared 2 bases from V and 6 bases from J, leaving 10 bases between. Germline CDR1 is SEHNR and CDR2 is FQNEAQ (reference sequence). CDR3 coding DNA: TGTGCCAGCAGCTTACAAGACGGCGATGAAAAACTGTTTTTT. Its protein product is CASSLQDGDEKLFF.

The CDR3 region is CASSQAASGGALGTQYF. The CDR3 DNA reads TGTGCCAGCAGCCAAGCGGCGAGCGGGGGGGCCTTAGGGACCCAGTACTTC. V is TRBV4-2 and J is TRBJ2-5, with 10 positions matching TRBD2. The CDR3 is made up of 17 amino acids. Trimming at V came to 1 base and at J to 7 bases, leaving 12 bases not matched to a gene. Germline loops: CDR1 LGHNA, CDR2 YNFKEQ.

This clonotype appeared a few times. This rearrangement joins TRBV29-1 to TRBJ2-3; possibly TRBD2 for D (5 bases). The V gene's germline CDR1 is SQVTM and CDR2 ANQGSEA. V lost 1 base to trimming and J lost 7 bases, with 12 bases between them. The CDR3 spans 13 residues. The CDR3 DNA sequence: TGCAGCGTTGAAGGACTCGTAGCGAATACGCAGTATTTT. The encoded protein is CSVEGLVANTQYF.

CDR3 amino acids: CASSLEGPGTGVLNPYEQYF. DNA of the CDR3: TGTGCCAGCAGCTTAGAGGGTCCCGGGACAGGGGTCCTAAACCCCTACGAGCAGTACTTC. V is TRBV11-1 and J is TRBJ2-7; 10 nucleotides agree with TRBD1. Looked up from germline, CDR1 is SGHAT and CDR2 is FQDESV (reference sequence). The CDR3 is made up of 20 amino acids. V trimming: 1 base; J trimming: 2 bases; junction bases outside the gene matches: 17. Complete variable domain (other parts from reference TRBV11-1 and TRBJ2-7): EAEVAQSPRYKITEKSQAVAFWCDPISGHATLYWYRQILGQGPELLVQFQDESVVDDSQLPKDRFSAERLKGVDSTLKIQPAELGDSAMYLCASSLEGPGTGVLNPYEQYFGPGTRLTVT.